The 16 T cell receptor beta chains below come from one sample, sequenced in a study of prognosis after radiotherapy for stage I lung cancer. From genomic DNA, two-round multiplex PCR was used to amplify TCR beta CDR3. The first round of PCR was done with primers that matched each TRBV and TRBJ gene. One entry per CDR3 protein, called by TCRdb with MiXCR from the multiplex PCR reads. The sample holds some 60,000 distinct CDR3 sequences, 26% seen once. The sample was PBMCs, taken before or after stereotactic body radiation therapy (not recorded which). These TCRs come from a donor over 45 with non-small cell lung cancer.

This clonotype was counted only a few times. The chain joins TRBV6-1 to TRBJ2-1; TRBD1 might be the D (5 bases). The CDR3 is made up of 12 amino acids. Germline lookup yields CDR1 MNHNS and CDR2 SASEGT. The ends were cut back, 8 bases at V and 6 bases at J, with 11 bases in the middle. CDR3 residues: CASQGFSNEQFF. DNA of the CDR3: TGTGCCAGCCAGGGTTTTAGCAATGAGCAGTTCTTC.

The sample holds many counts of this clonotype. The chain carries TRBV7-2 and TRBJ2-7; no definite D call. CDR3 length equals 13 residues. Germline CDR1 and CDR2: SGHTA and FQGNSA. V was cut by 5 bases and J by 1 base, with 9 bases left in between. CDR3 amino acids: CASSTTLSYEQYF. In nucleotides, the CDR3 is TGTGCCAGCAGCACGACCTTGTCCTACGAGCAGTACTTC. Filled out from reference TRBV7-2 and TRBJ2-7, the complete variable domain reads GAGVSQSPSNKVTEKGKDVELRCDPISGHTALYWYRQSLGQGLEFLIYFQGNSAPDKSGLPSDRFSAERTGGSVSTLTIQRTQQEDSAVYLCASSTTLSYEQYFGPGTRLTVT.

The chain joins TRBV11-1 to TRBJ2-5; D possibly uses TRBD1 or TRBD2 (5 bases each). V was shortened by 4 bases and J by 7 bases, with 13 bases between the two germline ends. The CDR3 sequence is 13 residues long. CDR1 SGHAT and CDR2 FQDESV come from the germline V gene (reference sequence). CDR3 region: CASSSGARGTQYF. DNA of the CDR3: TGTGCCAGCAGCTCTGGGGCCCGGGGGACCCAGTACTTC.

This clonotype showed up many times. The rearrangement uses TRBV25-1 and TRBJ2-5; D might be TRBD2 (5 bases). V was shortened by 5 bases and J by 4 bases, with 11 bases between the two germline ends. CDR1 and CDR2 from the germline V gene are MGHDK and SYGVNS. CDR3 size: 13 residues. The CDR3 nucleotides are TGTGCCAGCAGTAGGAGGACGGGAGAGACCCAGTACTTC. Translated: CASSRRTGETQYF.

The rearrangement joins TRBV4-2 to TRBJ1-1, with no clear D. The V end lost 5 bases, the J end lost 1 base, and 14 bases lay between the germline ends. Germline loops: CDR1 LGHNA, CDR2 YNFKEQ. The CDR3 is 15 residues long. CDR3 protein: CASSKGYNSNTEAFF. The CDR3 bases are TGTGCCAGCAGCAAAGGGTACAACTCGAACACTGAAGCTTTCTTT.

This clonotype was counted ten times or more. The rearrangement uses TRBV29-1 and TRBJ1-3; 7 bases are a match to TRBD1. J gave up 2 bases and V 5 bases, and 3 bases lay outside the gene matches. The CDR3 covers 13 residues. The germline gives CDR1 SQVTM, CDR2 ANQGSEA. The CDR3 region is CSVRQGAGNTIYF. In DNA, the CDR3 is TGCAGCGTTCGACAGGGAGCTGGAAACACCATATATTTT.

At least ten counts were recorded for this clonotype. The chain employs TRBV6-2 or TRBV6-3 and TRBJ2-1; weak D call: TRBD1 (6 bases). The V end was cut by 5 bases, the J end by 3 bases, with 11 bases between. CDR3 size: 14 residues. Germline values: CDR1 MNHEY, CDR2 SVGEGT. CDR3 DNA: TGTGCCAGCAGTGAACAACAGGGCTACAATGAGCAGTTCTTC. Residues: CASSEQQGYNEQFF.

This clonotype has at least ten counts. J is TRBJ1-1 and V is TRBV12-3 or TRBV12-4; 9 bases are shared with TRBD1. V lost 4 bases to trimming and J lost 5 bases; unmatched junction nucleotides: 8. The CDR3 extends over 15 amino acids. The DNA for the CDR3 is TGTGCCAGCAGTTCACAGGACAGGGGTCGGACTGAAGCTTTCTTT. Its protein is CASSSQDRGRTEAFF.

This clonotype showed up many times. The chain employs TRBV12-3 or TRBV12-4 and TRBJ2-7; D possibly matches TRBD1 or TRBD2 (5 bases each). The length of the CDR3 is 16 residues. The ends were cut back, 8 bases at V and 7 bases at J, with 27 bases in the middle. DNA for the CDR3: TGTGCCAGCTCAGCGTCAGCCGGGACCACAATTTTAGAGCAGTACTTC. Translation: CASSASAGTTILEQYF.

On this clonotype: This may be a read error, as it is one base from a much larger clone. The chain recombines TRBV7-9 with TRBJ2-1; the match to TRBD2 covers 11 bases. The ends lost 1 base at V and 8 bases at J; junction bases unmatched: 10. Germline assignment: CDR1 SEHNR and CDR2 FQNEAQ (reference sequence). This CDR3 is 17 amino acids long. The CDR3 is CASSLGSGGAFQYEQFF. CDR3 DNA: TGTGCCAGCAGCTTAGGTAGCGGGGGGGCCTTTCAGTATGAGCAGTTCTTC.

In regard to this clonotype: Germline and junction disagree at one end, which may indicate a read error. The rearrangement joins TRBV5-1 to TRBJ1-2, with D possibly matching TRBD1 (5 bases). The CDR3 contains 16 residues. Germline CDR1 is SGHRS and CDR2 is YFSETQ. The CDR3 loop is CASSLSRAGGVDGYTF. The CDR3, as DNA: TGTGCCAGCAGCTTGTCCCGCGCGGGAGGGGTCGACGGCTACACCTTC.

At least ten counts were recorded for this clonotype. V is TRBV19 and J is TRBJ2-7; D is perhaps TRBD2 (5 bases). Germline V gene lookup returns CDR1 LNHDA and CDR2 SQIVND (reference sequence). The CDR3 has 15 amino acids. The germline V and J ends were trimmed by 3 bases and 1 base, with 13 bases remaining between them. CDR3: CASSIDTGISYEQYF. Written as DNA, the CDR3 is TGTGCCAGTAGTATCGACACGGGGATATCCTACGAGCAGTACTTC.

The V and J genes are TRBV5-4 and TRBJ2-3; the D gene is possibly TRBD2 (6 bases). Germline values: CDR1 SGHNT, CDR2 YYREEE (reference sequence). The CDR3 runs 13 residues. Trimming pared 0 bases from V and 6 bases from J, leaving 8 bases between. The CDR3 DNA reads TGTGCCAGCAGCTTGGAGGAGGGCGATACGCAGTATTTT. Encoded protein: CASSLEEGDTQYF.

The chain carries TRBV12-3 or TRBV12-4 and TRBJ2-2, with a tentative D call TRBD2 (6 bases). Trimming took off 2 bases at V and 14 bases at J, with 18 bases between the two ends. This CDR3 has 14 residues. The CDR3 reads CASSLRGNTGYLFF. CDR3 bases: TGTGCCAGCAGTTTACGGGGGAACACCGGGTATCTGTTTTTT.

This clonotype was seen ten or more times. The rearrangement uses TRBV5-6 and TRBJ1-2, with no clear D. Trimming pared 0 bases from V and 3 bases from J, leaving 21 bases between. This CDR3 contains 18 residues. Germline V gives CDR1 SGHDT, CDR2 YYEEEE. The CDR3 bases are TGTGCCAGCAGCTTGGCTGTGAAGGCCTTCTGGGGAGACTATGGCTACACCTTC. It encodes CASSLAVKAFWGDYGYTF. The whole variable domain, remainder taken from reference TRBV5-6 and TRBJ1-2, is DAGVTQSPTHLIKTRGQQVTLRCSPKSGHDTVSWYQQALGQGPQFIFQYYEEEERQRGNFPDRFSGHQFPNYSSELNVNALLLGDSALYLCASSLAVKAFWGDYGYTFGSGTRLTVV.

This clonotype was seen more than once but under ten times. The chain employs TRBV9 and TRBJ2-2; D possibly corresponds to TRBD2 (7 bases). Looked up from germline, CDR1 is SGDLS and CDR2 is YYNGEE. The CDR3 contains 18 residues. Trimming removed 1 base at V and 1 base at J, with 17 bases between. The CDR3, as DNA: TGTGCCAGCAGCGTAAGGGGGGGCGGGATGATGAACACCGGGGAGCTGTTTTTT. This translates into CASSVRGGGMMNTGELFF.